These 9 T cell receptor beta chains originate from one sample sequenced in a study of early T cells in non-severe SARS-CoV-2 infection. TCRdb redid the calling of the 5' RACE reads with MiXCR, one entry per CDR3 protein. The sample has tens of thousands of distinct CDR3 sequences, about 19% seen once. This material consisted of whole blood, taken at baseline. The receptors come from an adult who was a healthcare worker with PCR-confirmed SARS-CoV-2 infection or an uninfected control (not recorded which).

The genes are TRBV7-6 and TRBJ2-7; 7 nucleotides line up with TRBD1. The CDR3 spans 15 residues. The germline gives CDR1 SGHVS, CDR2 FNYEAQ. Unmatched junction bases numbered 5, after V lost 1 base and J lost 2 bases. In DNA form, the CDR3 reads TGTGCCAGCAGCTTAGGTGGGACAGAACCCTACGAGCAGTACTTC. Amino acid sequence: CASSLGGTEPYEQYF. Variable domain in full (rest from reference TRBV7-6 and TRBJ2-7): GAGVSQSPRYKVTKRGQDVALRCDPISGHVSLYWYRQALGQGPEFLTYFNYEAQQDKSGLPNDRFSAERPEGSISTLTIQRTEQRDSAMYRCASSLGGTEPYEQYFGPGTRLTVT.

This clonotype was picked up a small number of times. This chain connects TRBV11-2 to TRBJ1-1; D perhaps matches TRBD1 (5 bases). The CDR3 is 14 amino acids. V dropped 5 bases and J dropped 5 bases, with 15 bases sitting between them. Germline values: CDR1 SGHAT, CDR2 FQNNGV. CDR3 region: CASSPNGGGTEAFF. The CDR3, as DNA: TGTGCCAGCAGCCCTAATGGCGGGGGGACTGAAGCTTTCTTT.

This clonotype was counted only a few times. The J gene is TRBJ1-2, the V gene TRBV3-1; D is unresolved. This CDR3 is built from 14 residues. Deletions cut 4 bases from V and 1 base from J, with 10 bases between. In germline, CDR1 is LGHDT, CDR2 YNNKEL (reference sequence). DNA for the CDR3: TGTGCCAGCAGCCCCGCCGGGGATAACTATGGCTACACCTTC. It is translated as CASSPAGDNYGYTF.

This clonotype has just a few counts. This chain uses TRBV12-3 or TRBV12-4 with TRBJ1-6; D not resolved. This CDR3 is 14 amino acids long. Trimming removed 6 bases from V and 2 bases from J, with 8 bases in between. The CDR3 reads CASRPAAYNSPLHF. As DNA, the CDR3 is TGTGCCAGCAGGCCAGCAGCCTATAATTCACCCCTCCACTTT.

The V gene is TRBV6-6, the J gene TRBJ2-3, with D maybe TRBD1 (6 bases). Trimming shortened V by 2 bases and J by 6 bases, and 27 bases separated the two germline ends. The germline gives CDR1 MNHNY, CDR2 SVGAGI (reference sequence). The CDR3 is 19 residues long. The CDR3: CASSYLLLDGRGQGDTQYF. The CDR3 nucleotides read TGTGCCAGCAGTTACCTCCTCCTCGATGGCCGGGGCCAGGGGGATACGCAGTATTTT.

The chain links TRBV6-5 to TRBJ1-4; no clear D. Trimming left V 4 bases short and J 5 bases short, with 5 bases between. Germline V lookup: CDR1 MNHEY, CDR2 SVGAGI. The CDR3 consists of 12 residues. The CDR3 loop is CASSSANEKLFF. The CDR3 DNA sequence: TGTGCCAGCAGTTCGGCGAATGAAAAACTGTTTTTT.

The gene calls are TRBV20-1 and TRBJ1-1; a possible D gene is TRBD1 (6 bases). This CDR3 region has 12 residues. CDR1 is DFQATT, CDR2 SNEGSKA, per germline (reference sequence). V was pared by 6 bases and J by 1 base, with 9 bases between. CDR3 protein: CSAKQGNTEAFF. The CDR3 bases are TGCAGTGCAAAACAGGGGAACACTGAAGCTTTCTTT.

This clonotype was picked up many times. The chain is built from TRBV20-1 and TRBJ2-7, with D unresolved. The CDR3 covers 11 residues. V was cut by 3 bases and J by 5 bases, with 8 bases left in between. Germline V CDR1 and CDR2: DFQATT, SNEGSKA (reference sequence). CDR3 bases: TGCAGTGCTAGTAGTGGCCACGAGCAGTACTTC. Residues: CSASSGHEQYF.

The chain is built from TRBV5-1 and TRBJ2-3; 13 nucleotides agree with TRBD2. After removal of 3 bases from V and 6 bases from J, the junction contained 7 bases not matched to a gene. The CDR3 runs to 16 residues. Germline loops: CDR1 SGHRS, CDR2 YFSETQ. The chain's CDR3 is CASSSGLAGAVDTQYF. The CDR3 coding sequence is TGCGCCAGCAGCTCCGGACTAGCGGGGGCAGTGGATACGCAGTATTTT.